Below, 18 T cell receptor beta chains from the same sample are listed, as sequenced in a study of beta chain features in type 1 diabetes. Overall study findings and caveats: TCRB CDR3s from Type 1 diabetes patients were moderately but significantly shorter in all four CD4+ subsets.

The entirety of the isolated RNA underwent reverse transcription, so expressed TCRB transcripts were sequenced. Method: immunoSEQ multiplex PCR; TCRdb's copy keeps in-frame clones and lacks some. The repertoire holds roughly 180,000 clones, approximately 7.8% seen once, with about 0.9% in the top ten. No antigens are known for them. The material sequenced was central memory CD4+ T cells from blood. The receptors stem from a woman aged 40 to 49 with type 1 diabetes.

The chain joins TRBV19 to TRBJ1-5; 8 bases line up with TRBD1. V gave up 0 bases and J gave up 0 bases; unmatched junction bases: 4. Germline lookup yields CDR1 LNHDA and CDR2 SQIVND (reference sequence). The CDR3 covers 17 residues. CDR3 protein: CASSIDRTGPSNQPQHF. DNA for the CDR3: TGTGCCAGTAGTATAGATCGGACAGGGCCTAGCAATCAGCCCCAGCATTTT.

The chain joins TRBV18 to TRBJ2-7; D remains unclear. The V end lost 0 bases, the J end lost 5 bases, and 8 bases lay between the germline ends. The CDR3 loop spans 13 amino acids. CDR1 is KGHSH, CDR2 LQKENI, per germline. As DNA, the CDR3 is TGTGCCAGCTCACCACCGAACAGCCACGAGCAGTACTTC. Protein product: CASSPPNSHEQYF.

This sequence joins TRBV7-2 and TRBJ1-5; D not resolved. Germline V lookup: CDR1 SGHTA, CDR2 FQGNSA. V lost 1 base and J lost 3, with 13 bases in between. The CDR3 consists of 16 residues. The CDR3 nucleotides read TGTGCCAGCAGCTTAGGGGGAGATCAACCCAATCAGCCCCAGCATTTT. Translated, it gives CASSLGGDQPNQPQHF.

This clone was seen many times. For the CDR3, the DNA is TGCGCCAGCAGCTGGGAGACAGGGAGCTCCTACAATGAGCAGTTCTTC. This gives the protein CASSWETGSSYNEQFF. The rearrangement uses TRBV5-1 and TRBJ2-1, with 7 bases that match TRBD1. Germline trimming cut 3 bases from V and 0 bases from J; bases unmatched to any gene: 6. The CDR3 spans 16 residues. Germline CDR1 SGHRS, CDR2 YFSETQ.

Only a few counts were recorded for this clone. This chain connects TRBV6-4 to TRBJ2-1, with 12 bases that match TRBD2. CDR1 and CDR2 from the germline V gene are MRHNA and SNTAGT. V lost 2 bases, J lost 8 bases, and 4 bases stayed unmatched. CDR3 size: 15 residues. CDR3 loop: CASSDVTSGRDEQFF. CDR3 nucleotide sequence: TGTGCCAGCAGTGACGTGACTAGCGGGAGAGATGAGCAGTTCTTC.

This clone was picked up a small number of times. The chain couples TRBV7-8 to TRBJ2-5, with D perhaps TRBD2 (7 bases). The CDR3 covers 15 residues. V gave up 5 bases and J gave up 5 bases, with 18 bases separating them. From germline, CDR1 is SGHVS and CDR2 FQNEAQ. The CDR3 protein is CASSKNGGGGETQYF. In nucleotides, the CDR3 is TGTGCCAGCAGCAAAAACGGGGGAGGGGGGGAGACCCAGTACTTC.

This clone was observed a handful of times. The rearrangement uses TRBV7-2 and TRBJ2-7; 11 nucleotides align to TRBD2. J gave up 6 bases and V 4 bases, and 5 bases lay outside the gene matches. CDR3 size: 14 residues. Germline CDR1 and CDR2: SGHTA and FQGNSA. The CDR3 spells CASSSNSGRVEQYF. Here the CDR3 DNA reads TGTGCCAGCAGCTCTAATAGCGGGAGGGTCGAGCAGTACTTC.

The chain recombines TRBV5-1 with TRBJ1-2, with D unclear. This CDR3 comprises 13 residues. V was pared by 2 bases and J by 5 bases, with 10 bases between. Germline loops: CDR1 SGHRS, CDR2 YFSETQ. CDR3 loop: CASSFNREYGYTF. The CDR3 region has the DNA TGCGCCAGCAGCTTTAACAGAGAGTATGGCTACACCTTC.

In DNA, the CDR3 is TGCGCCAGCAGCCTACGGGTCAATCAGCCCCAGCATTTT. It encodes CASSLRVNQPQHF. This rearrangement joins TRBV4-1 to TRBJ1-5; D gene unclear. The germline CDR1 and CDR2 sequences are MGHRA and YSYEKL. This CDR3 comprises 13 residues. V was clipped by 4 bases and J by 3 bases, with 7 bases between them.

V and J are TRBV6-6 and TRBJ1-5; 7 nucleotides line up with TRBD1. V trimming: 8 bases; J trimming: 6 bases; junction bases outside the gene matches: 4. The CDR3 length is 12 residues. Germline CDR1 is MNHNY and CDR2 is SVGAGI (reference sequence). In nucleotides, the CDR3 is TGTGCCAGCGGGACAGTAGGTCAGCCCCAGCATTTT. This sequence encodes CASGTVGQPQHF.

This clone was counted between two and nine times. The CDR3 region has the DNA TGTGCCAGCAGCCAAGAACCAGGACTGCCGACCTACGAGCAGTACTTC. Its protein is CASSQEPGLPTYEQYF. This sequence joins TRBV14 and TRBJ2-7, with a weak D call TRBD2 (5 bases). V lost 0 bases and J 2 bases, leaving 14 bases between the germline ends. The CDR3 runs to 16 residues. Germline CDR1 is SGHDN and CDR2 is FVKESK.

There are a few counts of this clone. This chain connects TRBV6-1 to TRBJ1-2, with TRBD1 identical over 8 bases. Trimming removed 2 bases from V and 4 bases from J; junction bases left unmatched: 6. CDR3 size: 15 residues. Germline V gene lookup returns CDR1 MNHNS and CDR2 SASEGT. CDR3 sequence: CASSETHGTGYGYTF. The CDR3 DNA reads TGTGCCAGCAGTGAAACTCACGGGACAGGCTATGGCTACACCTTC.

This clone was detected a few times. The chain uses TRBV7-9 and TRBJ2-3; TRBD1 might be the D (6 bases). The germline V gene has CDR1 SEHNR and CDR2 FQNEAQ (reference sequence). This CDR3 region has 17 residues. Trimming removed 5 bases at V and 1 base at J, with 19 bases between. This chain's CDR3 is CASSPPSQGPRTDTQYF. The CDR3 region has the DNA TGTGCCAGCAGCCCGCCCAGCCAGGGGCCACGCACAGATACGCAGTATTTT.

This clone came up a few times. The V gene is TRBV30, the J gene TRBJ1-4, with a weak D call TRBD1 (5 bases). CDR1 GTSNPN and CDR2 SVGIG come from the germline V gene (reference sequence). The CDR3 extends over 12 amino acids. Trimming took off 1 base at V and 10 bases at J, with 10 bases between the two ends. As DNA, the CDR3 is TGTGCCTGGAGTGATAGGGGTGGAAAACTGTTTTTT. The encoded protein is CAWSDRGGKLFF.

This clone was picked up a small number of times. CDR3: CASRPTTSVGEQYF. As DNA, the CDR3 is TGTGCCAGCAGACCAACTACTAGCGTAGGCGAGCAGTACTTC. The chain combines TRBV2 with TRBJ2-7; TRBD2 aligns across 7 bases. CDR3 length equals 14 residues. Germline assignment: CDR1 SNHLY and CDR2 FYNNEI. Germline trimming cut 6 bases from V and 6 bases from J; bases unmatched to any gene: 11.

The gene calls are TRBV9 and TRBJ1-1; D remains unclear. Germline V lookup: CDR1 SGDLS, CDR2 YYNGEE. The CDR3 has 15 amino acids. The V end was cut by 0 bases, the J end by 4 bases, with 13 bases between. CDR3 protein: CASSVEGRAGTEAFF. The CDR3 bases are TGTGCCAGCAGCGTAGAGGGTCGGGCGGGCACTGAAGCTTTCTTT.

This clone came up a few times. The V call is TRBV4-2, the J call TRBJ1-3; D call uncertain. V dropped 3 bases and J dropped 0 bases, with 9 bases sitting between them. Germline CDR1 and CDR2: LGHNA and YNFKEQ. The CDR3 is 15 residues long. The CDR3 sequence is CASSQSHLSGNTIYF. The CDR3 DNA follows: TGTGCCAGCAGCCAGTCACATCTCTCTGGAAACACCATATATTTT.

The CDR3 sequence: CASSLRIAGRGGGEQFF. The CDR3 nucleotides read TGTGCCAGCAGCTTAAGAATAGCGGGTCGGGGAGGTGGTGAGCAGTTCTTC. V and J are TRBV7-8 and TRBJ2-1; 7 bases match TRBD2. V lost 2 bases and J lost 9; bases outside the gene matches: 16. The CDR3 length is 17 residues. The germline CDR1 and CDR2 sequences are SGHVS and FQNEAQ.